The rows below give T cell receptor beta chains drawn from one sample of a study of OX40 agonist ivuxolimab in advanced cancers. Measured with immunoSEQ multiplex PCR; TCRdb has only the in-frame clones, and not every one. The repertoire holds about 22,000 clones, with 85% to 90% as singletons. This specimen was CD4+ or CD8+ T cells sorted from blood, taken in a trial of the OX40 agonist ivuxolimab. The receptor source for this set is an adult with an advanced solid tumor such as melanoma, head and neck, liver or kidney cancer. Both conserved end residues are part of each CDR3. The order of the fields is V gene, D gene, CDR3 length, clone size, J gene, CDR3 protein, CDR3 DNA. The D gene is left open where the match is weak. Size is stated for part of the rows, as once, few or many counts, or as a class when the clone is expanded.

V: TRBV13
D: -
length: 13
size: -
J: TRBJ2-5
CDR3: CASSPRRQETQHF
DNA: TGTGCCAGCAGCCCCAGACGGCAAGAGACCCAGCACTTC

V: TRBV5-8
D: TRBD1
length: 16
size: -
J: TRBJ2-7
CDR3: CASSHPPDRGLNEQYF
DNA: TGTGCCAGCAGCCACCCTCCGGACAGGGGGCTCAACGAGCAGTACTTC

V: TRBV6-5
D: -
length: 14
size: -
J: TRBJ2-1
CDR3: CASSRKVTLYEQFF
DNA: TGTGCCAGCAGTAGAAAGGTGACTTTATATGAGCAGTTCTTC

V: TRBV9
D: -
length: 13
size: -
J: TRBJ2-2
CDR3: CASSVGGAGELFF
DNA: TGTGCCAGCAGCGTAGGTGGGGCCGGGGAGCTGTTTTTT

V: TRBV2
D: -
length: 14
size: -
J: TRBJ1-1
CDR3: CASSPLTGPTEAFF
DNA: TGTGCCAGCTCCCCCCTTACAGGGCCCACTGAAGCTTTCTTT

V: TRBV5-1
D: -
length: 13
size: -
J: TRBJ1-1
CDR3: CASSLFGNTEAFF
DNA: TGCGCCAGCAGCTTGTTTGGAAACACTGAAGCTTTCTTT

V: TRBV5-4
D: TRBD2
length: 18
size: once
J: TRBJ2-2
CDR3: CASSSIYLGLADTGELFF
DNA: TGTGCCAGCAGCTCCATATACCTGGGACTAGCGGACACCGGGGAGCTGTTTTTT

V: TRBV11-2
D: -
length: 14
size: -
J: TRBJ2-7
CDR3: CASSLSSGAYEQYF
DNA: TGTGCCAGCAGCTTAAGCTCGGGTGCCTACGAGCAGTACTTC

V: TRBV6-5
D: -
length: 10
size: few
J: TRBJ2-7
CDR3: CASGASEQYF
DNA: TGTGCCAGCGGCGCCTCTGAGCAGTACTTC

V: TRBV19
D: -
length: 12
size: -
J: TRBJ1-1
CDR3: CASSTGNTEAFF
DNA: TGTGCCAGTAGTACGGGGAACACTGAAGCTTTCTTT

V: TRBV28
D: -
length: 13
size: -
J: TRBJ2-5
CDR3: CASSLSGGETQYF
DNA: TGTGCCAGCAGTTTATCTGGGGGTGAGACCCAGTACTTC

V: TRBV6-6
D: -
length: 15
size: -
J: TRBJ1-5
CDR3: CASRPKTYSNQPQHF
DNA: TGTGCCAGCAGGCCTAAGACTTATAGCAATCAGCCCCAGCATTTT

V: TRBV28
D: -
length: 14
size: -
J: TRBJ2-3
CDR3: CASSTFVGTDTQYF
DNA: TGTGCCAGCAGTACCTTCGTAGGCACAGATACGCAGTATTTT

V: TRBV9
D: TRBD2
length: 14
size: -
J: TRBJ2-5
CDR3: CASSVALAGETQYF
DNA: TGTGCCAGCAGCGTAGCCCTAGCGGGAGAGACCCAGTACTTC

V: TRBV28
D: -
length: 17
size: -
J: TRBJ2-1
CDR3: CASRGLYEGIFYNEQFF
DNA: TGTGCCAGCAGGGGCCTCTACGAGGGGATTTTCTACAATGAGCAGTTCTTC

V: TRBV4-2
D: -
length: 12
size: -
J: TRBJ2-1
CDR3: CASSQDPREQFF
DNA: TGTGCCAGCAGCCAAGATCCCCGGGAGCAGTTCTTC

V: TRBV14
D: -
length: 15
size: -
J: TRBJ2-7
CDR3: CASSHWGTLADEQYF
DNA: TGTGCCAGCAGCCACTGGGGGACACTTGCGGACGAGCAGTACTTC

V: TRBV15
D: -
length: 15
size: once
J: TRBJ2-1
CDR3: CATSRLTKIYNEQFF
DNA: TGTGCCACCAGCCGCTTGACTAAGATCTACAATGAGCAGTTCTTC

V: TRBV27
D: -
length: 14
size: -
J: TRBJ2-5
CDR3: CASSPTWLEETQYF
DNA: TGTGCCAGCAGTCCCACCTGGTTGGAGGAGACCCAGTACTTC

V: TRBV4-1
D: -
length: 15
size: -
J: TRBJ2-7
CDR3: CASSPPGREDYEQYF
DNA: TGCGCCAGCAGCCCCCCCGGCAGGGAGGACTACGAGCAGTACTTC

V: TRBV7-6
D: TRBD1
length: 14
size: once
J: TRBJ1-1
CDR3: CASSFAGGMGEAFF
DNA: TGTGCCAGCAGCTTTGCAGGGGGAATGGGTGAAGCTTTCTTT

V: TRBV6-5
D: -
length: 13
size: -
J: TRBJ1-2
CDR3: CASREPGDYGYTF
DNA: TGTGCCAGCAGGGAACCAGGAGACTATGGCTACACCTTC

V: TRBV19
D: -
length: 13
size: few
J: TRBJ2-7
CDR3: CASSPTHSYEQYF
DNA: TGTGCCAGTAGCCCCACTCACTCCTACGAGCAGTACTTC

V: TRBV7-3
D: -
length: 16
size: medium-sized
J: TRBJ2-1
CDR3: CASTLVAPGSYNEQFF
DNA: TGTGCCAGCACCTTAGTGGCGCCGGGCTCCTACAATGAGCAGTTCTTC

V: TRBV6-1
D: TRBD2
length: 16
size: -
J: TRBJ2-1
CDR3: CASSDPGTSGSLEQFF
DNA: TGTGCCAGCAGTGACCCCGGGACTAGCGGGTCCCTGGAGCAGTTCTTC

V: TRBV9
D: TRBD2
length: 17
size: -
J: TRBJ2-3
CDR3: CASSDGLDLIRTDTQYF
DNA: TGTGCCAGCAGCGACGGACTAGATCTGATCCGCACAGATACGCAGTATTTT

V: TRBV4-1
D: -
length: 14
size: -
J: TRBJ2-7
CDR3: CASSQAPHAYEQYF
DNA: TGCGCCAGCAGCCAAGCACCCCATGCCTACGAGCAGTACTTC

V: TRBV4-3
D: TRBD1
length: 15
size: -
J: TRBJ2-7
CDR3: CASSQHRGWTYEQYF
DNA: TGCGCCAGCAGCCAACACAGGGGGTGGACCTACGAGCAGTACTTC

V: TRBV7-9
D: -
length: 13
size: -
J: TRBJ2-7
CDR3: CASARDNPYEQYF
DNA: TGTGCCAGCGCACGGGACAACCCCTACGAGCAGTACTTC

V: TRBV11-3
D: -
length: 15
size: -
J: TRBJ2-1
CDR3: CASSQPRLPYNEQFF
DNA: TGTGCCAGCAGCCAGCCGAGACTACCCTACAATGAGCAGTTCTTC

V: TRBV28
D: -
length: 16
size: -
J: TRBJ2-7
CDR3: CASSFGTAFSSYEQYF
DNA: TGTGCCAGCAGTTTCGGGACGGCCTTTAGCTCCTACGAGCAGTACTTC

V: TRBV11-3
D: -
length: 11
size: once
J: TRBJ1-1
CDR3: CASTPGGEAFF
DNA: TGTGCCAGCACCCCGGGGGGCGAAGCTTTCTTT

V: TRBV28
D: TRBD1
length: 14
size: -
J: TRBJ1-5
CDR3: CASSPQGESQPQHF
DNA: TGTGCCAGCAGCCCCCAGGGGGAAAGTCAGCCCCAGCATTTT

V: TRBV5-8
D: -
length: 11
size: -
J: TRBJ2-3
CDR3: CASSWGDTQYF
DNA: TGTGCCAGCAGCTGGGGGGATACGCAGTATTTT

V: TRBV19
D: -
length: 15
size: -
J: TRBJ2-1
CDR3: CASSSAGSSYNEQFF
DNA: TGTGCCAGTAGTTCGGCGGGAAGCTCCTACAATGAGCAGTTCTTC